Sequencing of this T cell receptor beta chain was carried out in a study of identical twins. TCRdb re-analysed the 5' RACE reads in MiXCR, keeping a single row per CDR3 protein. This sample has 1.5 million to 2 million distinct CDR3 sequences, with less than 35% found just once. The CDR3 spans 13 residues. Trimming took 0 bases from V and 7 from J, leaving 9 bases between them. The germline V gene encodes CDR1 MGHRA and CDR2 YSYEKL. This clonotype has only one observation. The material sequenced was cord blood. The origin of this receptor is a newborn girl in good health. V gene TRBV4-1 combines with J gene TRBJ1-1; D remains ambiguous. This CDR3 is CASSQERHIEAFF. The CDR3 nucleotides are TGCGCCAGCAGCCAAGAGAGGCACATTGAAGCTTTCTTT.